This record concerns one TCR beta chain sequence. A junction end diverges from the germline sequence, so it may reflect a read error. RNA transcripts provided the source from which TCR beta CDR3 regions were amplified. Initially, a first-round RT-PCR of the TCR CDR3 employed the HTBI primer set. MiXCR was run by TCRdb on the multiplex PCR reads, yielding one entry per CDR3 protein. Of hundreds of thousands of distinct CDR3 sequences listed, approximately 40% are singletons. These data come from a study of T cells in Graves' hyperthyroidism and ophthalmopathy. Germline V gene lookup returns CDR1 SEHNR and CDR2 FQNEAQ (reference sequence). CDR3 length: 16 amino acids.

Sequencing was performed on blood. The rearrangement uses TRBV7-9 and TRBJ1-2; D is possibly TRBD1 (5 bases). The TCR sequence derives from a woman in her 40s with Graves' hyperthyroidism. The CDR3 is CASSQDSGARVNGYTF. The CDR3 nucleotides read TGCGCCAGCAGCCAAGATAGTGGGGCGAGGGTCAATGGCTACACCTTC.